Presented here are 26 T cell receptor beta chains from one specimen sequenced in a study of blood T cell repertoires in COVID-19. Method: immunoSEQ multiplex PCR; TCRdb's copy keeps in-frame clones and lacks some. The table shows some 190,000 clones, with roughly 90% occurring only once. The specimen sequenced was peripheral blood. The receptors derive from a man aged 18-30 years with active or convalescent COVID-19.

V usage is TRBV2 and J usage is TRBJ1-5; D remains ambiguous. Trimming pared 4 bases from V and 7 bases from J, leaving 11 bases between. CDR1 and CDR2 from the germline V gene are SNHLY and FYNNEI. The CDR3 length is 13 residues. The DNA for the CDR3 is TGTGCCAGCAGTGCCGCCCCTATCCAGCCCCAGCATTTT. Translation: CASSAAPIQPQHF.

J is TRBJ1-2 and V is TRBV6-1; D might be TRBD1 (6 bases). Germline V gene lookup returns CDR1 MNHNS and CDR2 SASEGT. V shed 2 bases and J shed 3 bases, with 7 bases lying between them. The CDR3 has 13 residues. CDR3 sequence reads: CASSERTDYGYTF. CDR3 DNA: TGTGCCAGCAGTGAACGGACAGACTATGGCTACACCTTC.

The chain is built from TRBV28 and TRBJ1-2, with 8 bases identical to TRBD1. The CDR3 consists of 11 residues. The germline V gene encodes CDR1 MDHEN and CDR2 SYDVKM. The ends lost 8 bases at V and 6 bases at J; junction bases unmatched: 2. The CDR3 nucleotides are TGTGCCAGCCAGGGGGCCCATGGCTACACCTTC. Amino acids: CASQGAHGYTF.

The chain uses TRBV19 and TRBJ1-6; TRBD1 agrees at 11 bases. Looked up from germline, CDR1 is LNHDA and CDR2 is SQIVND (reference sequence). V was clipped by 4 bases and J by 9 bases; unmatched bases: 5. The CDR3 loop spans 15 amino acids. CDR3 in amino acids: CASSTPDRGPSPLHF. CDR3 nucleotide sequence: TGTGCCAGTAGTACCCCGGACAGGGGGCCTTCACCCCTCCACTTT.

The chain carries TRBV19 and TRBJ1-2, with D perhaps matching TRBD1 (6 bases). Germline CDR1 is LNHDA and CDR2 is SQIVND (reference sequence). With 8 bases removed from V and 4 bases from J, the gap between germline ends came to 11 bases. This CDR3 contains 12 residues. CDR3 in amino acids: CASVGAGYGYTF. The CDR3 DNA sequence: TGTGCCAGTGTGGGGGCAGGCTATGGCTACACCTTC.

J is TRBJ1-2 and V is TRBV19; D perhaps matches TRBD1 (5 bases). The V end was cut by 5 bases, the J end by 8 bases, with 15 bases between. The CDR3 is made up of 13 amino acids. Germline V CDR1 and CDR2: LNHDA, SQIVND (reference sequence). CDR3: CASSPQGFGGYTF. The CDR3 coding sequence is TGTGCCAGTAGTCCTCAGGGATTTGGAGGCTACACCTTC.

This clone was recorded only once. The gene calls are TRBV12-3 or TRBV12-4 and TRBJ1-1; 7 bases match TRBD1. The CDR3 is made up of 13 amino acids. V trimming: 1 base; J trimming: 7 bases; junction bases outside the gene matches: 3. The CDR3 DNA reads TGTGCCAGCAGTTTAGGGCAGGGGGATGAAGCTTTCTTT. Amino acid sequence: CASSLGQGDEAFF.

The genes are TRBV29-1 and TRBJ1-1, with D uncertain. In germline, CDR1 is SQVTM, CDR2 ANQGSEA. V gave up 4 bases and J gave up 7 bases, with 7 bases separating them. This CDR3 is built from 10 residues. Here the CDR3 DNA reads TGCAGCGTTGGCCCAGGTGAAGCTTTCTTT. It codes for CSVGPGEAFF. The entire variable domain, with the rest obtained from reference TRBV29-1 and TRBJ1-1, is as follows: SAVISQKPSRDICQRGTSLTIQCQVDSQVTMMFWYRQQPGQSLTLIATANQGSEATYESGFVIDKFPISRPNLTFSTLTVSNMSPEDSSIYLCSVGPGEAFFGQGTRLTVV.

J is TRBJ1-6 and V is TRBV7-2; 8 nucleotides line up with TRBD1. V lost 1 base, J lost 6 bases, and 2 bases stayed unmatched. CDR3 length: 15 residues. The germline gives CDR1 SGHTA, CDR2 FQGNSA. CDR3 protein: CASSLEGQANSPLHF. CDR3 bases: TGTGCCAGCAGCTTAGAGGGACAGGCTAATTCACCCCTCCACTTT.

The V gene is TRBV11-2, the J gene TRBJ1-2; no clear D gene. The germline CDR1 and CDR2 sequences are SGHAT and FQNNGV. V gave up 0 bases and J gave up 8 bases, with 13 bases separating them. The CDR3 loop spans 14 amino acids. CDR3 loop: CASSLELLAGGYTF. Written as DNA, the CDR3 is TGTGCCAGCAGCTTAGAGCTACTGGCCGGGGGCTACACCTTC.

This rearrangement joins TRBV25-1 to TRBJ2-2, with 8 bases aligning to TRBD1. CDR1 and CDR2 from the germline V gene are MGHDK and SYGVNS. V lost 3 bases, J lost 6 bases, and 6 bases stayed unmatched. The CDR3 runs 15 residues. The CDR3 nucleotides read TGTGCCAGCAGTGATCCCGGACAGGGCTCCGGGGAGCTGTTTTTT. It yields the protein CASSDPGQGSGELFF.

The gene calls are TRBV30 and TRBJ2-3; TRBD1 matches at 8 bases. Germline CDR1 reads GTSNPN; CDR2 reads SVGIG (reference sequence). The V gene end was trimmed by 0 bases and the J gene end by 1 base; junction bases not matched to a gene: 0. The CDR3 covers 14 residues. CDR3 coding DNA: TGTGCCTGGAGTGTACAGGGGGGCACAGATACGCAGTATTTT. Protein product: CAWSVQGGTDTQYF.

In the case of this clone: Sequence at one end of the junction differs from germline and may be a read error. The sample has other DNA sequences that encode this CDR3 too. CDR3 amino acids: CASSAGWGQGYTEAFF. DNA for the CDR3: TGTGCCAGCAGTGCCGGCTGGGGACAGGGCTACACTGAGGCTTTCTTT. The chain joins TRBV27 to TRBJ1-1; 9 bases fit TRBD1. Germline assignment: CDR1 MNHEY and CDR2 SMNVEV (reference sequence). The CDR3 length is 16 residues.

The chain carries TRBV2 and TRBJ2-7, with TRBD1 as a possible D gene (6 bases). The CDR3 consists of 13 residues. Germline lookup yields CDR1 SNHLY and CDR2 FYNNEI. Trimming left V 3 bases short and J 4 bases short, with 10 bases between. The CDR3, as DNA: TGTGCCAGCAGTGACAGGGGCCTATACGAGCAGTACTTC. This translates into CASSDRGLYEQYF.

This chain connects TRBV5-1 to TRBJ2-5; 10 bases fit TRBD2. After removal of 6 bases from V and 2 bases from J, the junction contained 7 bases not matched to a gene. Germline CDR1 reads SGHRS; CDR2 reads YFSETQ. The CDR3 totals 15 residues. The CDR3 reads CASNLAGERQETQYF. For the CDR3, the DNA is TGCGCCAGCAACCTAGCGGGAGAACGACAAGAGACCCAGTACTTC.

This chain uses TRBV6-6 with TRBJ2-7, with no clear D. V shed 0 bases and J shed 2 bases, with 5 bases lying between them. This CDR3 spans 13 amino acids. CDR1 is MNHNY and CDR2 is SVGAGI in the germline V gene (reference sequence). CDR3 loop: CASSYSITYEQYF. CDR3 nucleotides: TGTGCCAGCAGTTACTCTATAACCTACGAGCAGTACTTC.

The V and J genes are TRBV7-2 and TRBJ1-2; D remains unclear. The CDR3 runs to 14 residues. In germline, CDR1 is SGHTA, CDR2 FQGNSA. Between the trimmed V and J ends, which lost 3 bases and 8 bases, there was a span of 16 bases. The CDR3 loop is CASSLVVPVLGYTF. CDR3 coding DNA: TGTGCCAGCAGCTTGGTGGTTCCAGTATTGGGCTACACCTTC.

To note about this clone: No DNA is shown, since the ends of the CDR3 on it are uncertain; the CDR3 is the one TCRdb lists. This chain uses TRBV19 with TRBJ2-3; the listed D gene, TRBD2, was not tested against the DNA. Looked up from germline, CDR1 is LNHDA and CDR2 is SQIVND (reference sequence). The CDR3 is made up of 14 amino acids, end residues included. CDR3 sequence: CASSIGLERDTQYF.

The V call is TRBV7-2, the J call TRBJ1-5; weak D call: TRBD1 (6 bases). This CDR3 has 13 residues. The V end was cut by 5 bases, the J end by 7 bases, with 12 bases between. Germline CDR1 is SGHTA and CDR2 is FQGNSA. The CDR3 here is CASSPTGHQPQHF. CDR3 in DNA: TGTGCCAGCAGCCCAACAGGGCACCAGCCCCAGCATTTT.

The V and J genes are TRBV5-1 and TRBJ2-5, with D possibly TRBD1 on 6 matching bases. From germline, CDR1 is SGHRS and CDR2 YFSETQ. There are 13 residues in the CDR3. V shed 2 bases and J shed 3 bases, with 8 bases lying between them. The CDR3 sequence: CASSLGGKETQYF. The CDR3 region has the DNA TGCGCCAGCAGCTTAGGGGGAAAAGAGACCCAGTACTTC.

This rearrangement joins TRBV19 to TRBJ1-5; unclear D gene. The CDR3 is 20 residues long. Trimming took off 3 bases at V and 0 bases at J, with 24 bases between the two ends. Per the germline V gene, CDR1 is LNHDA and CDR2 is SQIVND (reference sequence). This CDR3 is CASSIGRQRGGLYSNQPQHF. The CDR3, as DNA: TGTGCCAGTAGTATTGGTCGCCAGCGCGGAGGTCTTTATAGCAATCAGCCCCAGCATTTT.

DNA for the CDR3: TGTGCCAGCAGCCTGCACCCCAGTTTGTCAGATACGCAGTATTTT. Its translation: CASSLHPSLSDTQYF. J is TRBJ2-3 and V is TRBV5-4; D not resolved. CDR1 and CDR2 (germline): SGHNT, YYREEE (reference sequence). The CDR3 has 15 amino acids. V was shortened by 4 bases and J by 4 bases, with 16 bases between the two germline ends. Full variable domain (rest looked up from reference TRBV5-4 and TRBJ2-3): ETGVTQSPTHLIKTRGQQVTLRCSSQSGHNTVSWYQQALGQGPQFIFQYYREEENGRGNFPPRFSGLQFPNYSSELNVNALELDDSALYLCASSLHPSLSDTQYFGPGTRLTVL.

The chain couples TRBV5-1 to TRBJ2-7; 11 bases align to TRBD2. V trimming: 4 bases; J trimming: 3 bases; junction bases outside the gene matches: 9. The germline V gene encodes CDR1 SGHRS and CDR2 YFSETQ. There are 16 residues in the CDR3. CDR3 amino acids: CASSTSSGGAFYEQYF. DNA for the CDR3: TGCGCCAGCAGCACAAGTAGCGGGGGGGCCTTCTACGAGCAGTACTTC.

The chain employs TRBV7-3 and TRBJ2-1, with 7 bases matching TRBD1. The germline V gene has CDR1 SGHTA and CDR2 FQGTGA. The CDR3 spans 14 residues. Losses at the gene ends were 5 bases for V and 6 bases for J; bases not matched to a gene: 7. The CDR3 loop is CASSLQGSVNEQFF. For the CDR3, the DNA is TGTGCCAGCAGCCTACAGGGGTCCGTCAATGAGCAGTTCTTC.

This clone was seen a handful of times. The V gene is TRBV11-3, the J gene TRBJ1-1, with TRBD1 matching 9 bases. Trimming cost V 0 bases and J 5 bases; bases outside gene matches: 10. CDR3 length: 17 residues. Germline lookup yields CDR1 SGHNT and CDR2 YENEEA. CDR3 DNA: TGTGCCAGCAGCTTAGATCTTGTACAGGGGGCTTGTACTGAAGCTTTCTTT. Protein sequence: CASSLDLVQGACTEAFF.

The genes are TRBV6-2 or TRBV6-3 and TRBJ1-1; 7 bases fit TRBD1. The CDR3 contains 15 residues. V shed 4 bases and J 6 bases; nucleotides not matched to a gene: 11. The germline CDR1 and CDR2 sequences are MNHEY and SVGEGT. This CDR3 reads CASSSTGVSFPEAFF. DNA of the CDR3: TGTGCCAGCAGTTCAACAGGGGTCAGTTTCCCTGAAGCTTTCTTT.